Listed here is a single TCR beta chain. It has no known antigen specificity. No qualities accompany the bases; no much larger clone lies one base away. The library relied on 5' RACE. Instrument used: Illumina HiSeq 2500. The second PCR ran for roughly 7 to 12 cycles and used a J-beta primer mix along with a sample-barcoded 5' primer. Each TCR beta cDNA molecule received a unique molecular identifier from a template-switch 5' adaptor carrying 12 random nucleotides. At least 2.5 million CDR3-containing paired-end reads were obtained from each sample. The Mint cDNA synthesis kit, primed by a TRBC-specific oligonucleotide, was used to synthesize first-strand cDNA from all RNA. All cDNA was treated with uracil-DNA glycosylase and then went through a first 18-cycle PCR with the universal primers M1SS and BC2_uni_R. As for how the authors treated the data: Normalization of each sample was performed by random selection of 1 million high-quality reads, each carrying a distinct molecular identifier. Reads sharing molecular identifiers were discarded rather than binned into consensus sequences. MiTCR, run with a Q25 quality threshold and the strictest error-elimination algorithm, handled CDR3 identification, clonotype clustering and error correction. A nonparametric unseen species model with Euler transformation was used to estimate lower-bound total TCR beta diversity. TCRdb ran its own pipeline on the public reads, namely fastp trimming at Q25 and MiXCR clone calling, and kept in-frame beta chains. Entries that share a CDR3 protein sequence are merged under the most common genes and DNA. TCRdb's processing, not the study's, gives the V and J calls here. A total of around 580,000 distinct CDR3 sequences appear in this sample, around 48% of them only once. The biggest ten clones account for around 25% of the sample.

The sample is drawn from a study of blood T cells in healthy people across ages (dated by TCRdb to between 2015 and 2017). Context from the whole study: In model experiments, roughly one uniquely barcoded TCR beta cDNA molecule per two T cells was captured by template switching. To track age-related changes in TCR beta repertoire diversity, the study relied on deep sequencing normalized with unique cDNA molecular identifiers. The donors were divided into four age groups: young (average around 17 years), middle-aged (approximately 42), aged (approximately 62) and long-lived (82). To avoid experimental bias, donors of different ages were randomly spread across the sequencing lanes. Two additional independent replicas of 1 million unique cDNA reads from the same blood draw were analyzed for two donors (one aged 18 to 29 and one aged 80 or older).

Taken from cysteine to phenylalanine, the CDR3 has 16 residues. Solely the CDR3 DNA is kept, with 48 bases framed from the first base. The trim is 0 bases for V and 6 bases for J, with a gap of 16 bases between the germline ends. CDR1 and CDR2 (SGDLS, YYNGEE) derive from the germline V gene. Results and caveats for the whole study, not just this receptor: Since profiling was done on bulk unsorted PBMCs, naive and antigen-experienced compartments could not be conclusively compared. Compared with the aged group, the long-lived group had more naive CD4+ T cells, fewer expanded clones and increased TCR diversity, suggesting age selection. Estimates of total diversity based on one million sequenced T cells were considered lower bounds and underestimates. The CMV infection status of donors was not known, potentially confounding age-related changes in expanded clonotypes. A strong correlation was found between observed TCR beta diversity and the percentage of naive T cells measured by flow cytometry. Observed TCR beta diversity per million T cells fell roughly linearly with age, and a significant reduction was already apparent by age around 40.

Donors were 39 systemically healthy Caucasian individuals from Russia aged about 6 to 100 years. About 10 milliliters of peripheral blood were collected from each donor into EDTA-treated Vacutainer tubes. Ficoll-Paque density-gradient centrifugation was used to isolate PBMCs, with at least 7 million per sample. Total RNA, at least 6 micrograms per sample, was extracted from PBMCs with Trizol reagent. The percentages of naive CD45RAhigh/CD27high T cells were determined by flow cytometry on a PBMC aliquot from every donor. The sample comprised blood. The chain uses TRBV9 and TRBJ2-1; the D element could tentatively be TRBD1 or TRBD2, as 6 bases agree for each. The receptor's source is a man older than 75 in good health. The nucleotide sequence reads TGTGCCAGCAGCGTAGCTACCCGAGGAGGGGGCAATGAGCAGTTCTTC. This yields the protein CASSVATRGGGNEQFF.